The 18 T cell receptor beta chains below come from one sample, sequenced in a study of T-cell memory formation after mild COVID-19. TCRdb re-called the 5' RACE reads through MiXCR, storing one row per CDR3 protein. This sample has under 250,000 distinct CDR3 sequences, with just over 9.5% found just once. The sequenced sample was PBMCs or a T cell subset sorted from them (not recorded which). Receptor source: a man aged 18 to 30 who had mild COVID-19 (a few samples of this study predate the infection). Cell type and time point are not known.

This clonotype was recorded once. The CDR3 nucleotides read TGTGCCAGCAGCCAAGATGTGGGACAGGGGCATGGCTACACCTTC. Protein sequence: CASSQDVGQGHGYTF. The rearrangement uses TRBV4-2 and TRBJ1-2, with TRBD1 matching 10 bases. Germline-derived CDR1 and CDR2 are LGHNA and YNFKEQ. The CDR3 is 15 residues long. The V gene end was trimmed by 0 bases and the J gene end by 6 bases; junction bases not matched to a gene: 4.

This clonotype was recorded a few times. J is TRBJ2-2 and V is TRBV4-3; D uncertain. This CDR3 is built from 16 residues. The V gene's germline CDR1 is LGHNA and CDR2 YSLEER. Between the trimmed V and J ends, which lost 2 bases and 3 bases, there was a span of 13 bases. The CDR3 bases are TGCGCCAGCAGCCAATCAAAAAACCGATACACCGGGGAGCTGTTTTTT. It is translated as CASSQSKNRYTGELFF.

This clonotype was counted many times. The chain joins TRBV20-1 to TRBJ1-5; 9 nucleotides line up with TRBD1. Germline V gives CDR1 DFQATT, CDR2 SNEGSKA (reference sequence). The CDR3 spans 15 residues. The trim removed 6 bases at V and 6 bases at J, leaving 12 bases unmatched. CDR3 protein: CSAGPGQGVAQPQHF. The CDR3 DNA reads TGCAGTGCAGGCCCGGGACAGGGAGTGGCTCAGCCCCAGCATTTT.

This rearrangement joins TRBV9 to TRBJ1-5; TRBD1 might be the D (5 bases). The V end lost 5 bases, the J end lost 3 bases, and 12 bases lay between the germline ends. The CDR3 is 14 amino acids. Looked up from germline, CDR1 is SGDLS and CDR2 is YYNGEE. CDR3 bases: TGTGCCAGCAGTGAGGGGTCTTACAATCAGCCCCAGCATTTT. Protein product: CASSEGSYNQPQHF.

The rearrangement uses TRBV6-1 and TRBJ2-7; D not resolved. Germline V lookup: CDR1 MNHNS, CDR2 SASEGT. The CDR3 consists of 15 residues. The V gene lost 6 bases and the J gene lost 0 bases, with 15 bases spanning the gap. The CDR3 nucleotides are TGTGCCAGCAGCTCGACATCCCAGATCTCCTACGAGCAGTACTTC. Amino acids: CASSSTSQISYEQYF.

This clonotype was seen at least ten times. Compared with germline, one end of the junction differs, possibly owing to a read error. The CDR3 sequence is CASSLGGYNEQFF. The CDR3 DNA reads as TGTGCCAGCAGCTTAGGGGGGTACAATGAGCAGTTCTTC. This chain connects TRBV5-1 to TRBJ2-1; D assignment may be TRBD1 or TRBD2 (6 bases each). This CDR3 is built from 13 residues. Germline V CDR1 and CDR2: SGHRS, YFSETQ.

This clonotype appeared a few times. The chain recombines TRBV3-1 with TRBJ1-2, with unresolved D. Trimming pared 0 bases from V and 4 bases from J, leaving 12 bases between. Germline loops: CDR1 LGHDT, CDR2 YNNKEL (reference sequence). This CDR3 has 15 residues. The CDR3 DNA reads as TGTGCCAGCAGCCAAGACAGAAACAGTGCCTATGGCTACACCTTC. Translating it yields CASSQDRNSAYGYTF.

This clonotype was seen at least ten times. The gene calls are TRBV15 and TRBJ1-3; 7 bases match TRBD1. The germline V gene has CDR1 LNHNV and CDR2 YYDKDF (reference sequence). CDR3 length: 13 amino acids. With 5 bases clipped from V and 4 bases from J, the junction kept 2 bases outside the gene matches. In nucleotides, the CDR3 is TGTGCCACCAGCGGGGACAGAGGAAACACCATATATTTT. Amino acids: CATSGDRGNTIYF.

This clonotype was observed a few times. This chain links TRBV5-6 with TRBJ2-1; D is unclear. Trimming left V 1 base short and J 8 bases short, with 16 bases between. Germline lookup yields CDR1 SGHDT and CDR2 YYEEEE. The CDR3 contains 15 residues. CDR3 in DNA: TGTGCCAGCAGCTTGAGAAGGTCCCCTCGGTATGAGCAGTTCTTC. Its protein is CASSLRRSPRYEQFF.

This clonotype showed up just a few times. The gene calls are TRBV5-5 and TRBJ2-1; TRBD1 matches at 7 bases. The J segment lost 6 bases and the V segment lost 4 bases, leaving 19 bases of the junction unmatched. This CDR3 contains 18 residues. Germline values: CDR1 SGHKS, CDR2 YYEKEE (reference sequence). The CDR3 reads CASSPIFDATGNVNEQFF. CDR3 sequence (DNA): TGTGCCAGCAGCCCTATATTTGATGCGACAGGGAATGTCAATGAGCAGTTCTTC. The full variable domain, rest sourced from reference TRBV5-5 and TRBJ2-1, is DAGVTQSPTHLIKTRGQQVTLRCSPISGHKSVSWYQQVLGQGPQFIFQYYEKEERGRGNFPDRFSARQFPNYSSELNVNALLLGDSALYLCASSPIFDATGNVNEQFFGPGTRLTVL.

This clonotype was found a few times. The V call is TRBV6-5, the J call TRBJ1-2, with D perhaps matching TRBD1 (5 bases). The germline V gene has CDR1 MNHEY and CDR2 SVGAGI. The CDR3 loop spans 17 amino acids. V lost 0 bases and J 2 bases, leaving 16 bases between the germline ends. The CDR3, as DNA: TGTGCCAGCAGTTACTCAGGGGCTGAAGGGGCCAACTATGGCTACACCTTC. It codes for CASSYSGAEGANYGYTF.

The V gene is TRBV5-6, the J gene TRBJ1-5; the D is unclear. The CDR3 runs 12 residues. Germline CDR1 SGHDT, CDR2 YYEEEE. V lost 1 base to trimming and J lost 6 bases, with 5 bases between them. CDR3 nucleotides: TGTGCCAGCAGCTTGCCATCTCAGCCCCAGCATTTT. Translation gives CASSLPSQPQHF.

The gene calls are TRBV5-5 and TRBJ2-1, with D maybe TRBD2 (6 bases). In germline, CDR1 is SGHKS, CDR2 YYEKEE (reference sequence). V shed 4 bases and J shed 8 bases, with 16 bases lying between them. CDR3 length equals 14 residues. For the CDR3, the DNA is TGTGCCAGCAGCCCCCGGGGGACGCACGATGAGCAGTTCTTC. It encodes CASSPRGTHDEQFF.

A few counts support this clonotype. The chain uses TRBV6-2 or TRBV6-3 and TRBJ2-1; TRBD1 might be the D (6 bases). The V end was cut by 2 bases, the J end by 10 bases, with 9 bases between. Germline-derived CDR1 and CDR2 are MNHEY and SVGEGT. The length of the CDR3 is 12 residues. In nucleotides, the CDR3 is TGTGCCAGCAGTTACGCCGGGACAGAGCAGTTCTTC. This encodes CASSYAGTEQFF.

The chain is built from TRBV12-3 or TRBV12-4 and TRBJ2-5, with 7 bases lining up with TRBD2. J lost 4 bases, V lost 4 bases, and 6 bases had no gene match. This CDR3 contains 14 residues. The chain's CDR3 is CASSSSGGGETQYF. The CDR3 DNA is TGTGCCAGCAGTTCGAGTGGGGGGGGAGAGACCCAGTACTTC.

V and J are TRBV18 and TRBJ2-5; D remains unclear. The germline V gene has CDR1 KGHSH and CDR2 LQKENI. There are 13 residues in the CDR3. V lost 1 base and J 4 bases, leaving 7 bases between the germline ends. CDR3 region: CASSPRNRETQYF. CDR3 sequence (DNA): TGTGCCAGCTCACCACGGAACAGAGAGACCCAGTACTTC.

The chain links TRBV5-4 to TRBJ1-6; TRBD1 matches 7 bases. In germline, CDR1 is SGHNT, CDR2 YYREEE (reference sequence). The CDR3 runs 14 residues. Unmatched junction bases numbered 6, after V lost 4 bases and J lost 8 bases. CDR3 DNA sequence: TGTGCCAGCAGCACCCGACAGGGTGATTCACCCCTCCACTTT. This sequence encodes CASSTRQGDSPLHF.

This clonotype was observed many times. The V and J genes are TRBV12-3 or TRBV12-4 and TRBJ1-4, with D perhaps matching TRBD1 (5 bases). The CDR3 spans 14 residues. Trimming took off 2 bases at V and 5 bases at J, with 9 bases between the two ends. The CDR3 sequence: CASSLRQGNEKLFF. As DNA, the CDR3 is TGTGCCAGCAGTTTACGGCAGGGAAATGAAAAACTGTTTTTT.